This TCR beta chain was sequenced during a study of graft-versus-host responses after intestinal transplantation. Whole-study context: Multivisceral, liver-intestinal, or isolated intestinal transplants were performed in recipients. Anti-thymocyte globulin induction preceded 2 to 4 years of tacrolimus and steroid maintenance in all recipients. Study results and caveats: Recipient bone marrow held GvH clones, some seen earlier in ileum or blood. Allografts of one patient group, those with graft-donor T cell macrochimerism, had high graft-versus-host to host-versus-graft clonal ratios.

Assay: immunoSEQ multiplex PCR; the TCRdb copy retains only in-frame clones and omits some. The sample holds some 120,000 clones, just under 95% seen once. The CDR3 is made up of 14 amino acids. On this clone itself: The antigen is unknown.

V and J are TRBV21-1 and TRBJ1-1; TRBD1 is taken as the D call from the table, unchecked against the DNA. TRBV21-1 is a pseudogene locus. Here the sequenced sample was unstimulated CD8+ T cells sorted from spleen or lymph node cells, taken before transplant. The source of this sequence is a human donor who was the organ donor for an intestinal transplant. The CDR3 protein is CASSPPVKNTEAFF. Here the CDR3 DNA reads TGTGCCAGCAGCCCCCCAGTAAAGAACACTGAAGCTTTCTTT.